The 22 T cell receptor beta chains presented below share a single source sample, sequenced in a study of T cell repertoires in ileal Crohn's disease. Surgical specimens yielded lamina propria lymphocytes, which were density-gradient separated and then sorted. TCRdb's copy holds only in-frame clones and misses some; the assay was immunoSEQ multiplex PCR. This sample has hundreds of clones, with 75% to 85% found just once. Material: CD4+ T cells sorted from the ileum. The origin of the receptors is an adult with Crohn's disease.

Worth noting for this clone: At one end the junction does not follow the germline gene, possibly because of a read error. The J gene is TRBJ1-2, the V gene TRBV30; maybe TRBD1 (6 bases). This CDR3 spans 13 amino acids. Germline V CDR1 and CDR2: GTSNPN, SVGIG (reference sequence). As DNA, the CDR3 is TGTGCCCGGAGTGGGGTAGGGGGATATGGCTACACCTTC. Translating it yields CARSGVGGYGYTF.

The genes are TRBV7-3 and TRBJ2-2; TRBD2 matches at 9 bases. Germline-derived CDR1 and CDR2 are SGHTA and FQGTGA. V lost 1 base to trimming and J lost 4 bases; unmatched junction nucleotides: 4. The CDR3 has 16 residues. CDR3 sequence: CASSLMASGVTGELFF. CDR3 nucleotide sequence: TGTGCCAGCAGCTTAATGGCTAGCGGGGTCACCGGGGAGCTGTTTTTT.

The chain couples TRBV6-5 to TRBJ1-2; D possibly corresponds to TRBD1 (6 bases). Trimming left V 11 bases short and J 4 bases short, with 20 bases between. Looked up from germline, CDR1 is MNHEY and CDR2 is SVGAGI. The CDR3 spans 14 residues. The CDR3 region has the DNA TGTGCCGTCAAACGCAGGGGAGGGACCTATGGCTACACCTTC. Its translation: CAVKRRGGTYGYTF.

The V call is TRBV15, the J call TRBJ2-1; weak D call: TRBD1 (7 bases). Germline V lookup: CDR1 LNHNV, CDR2 YYDKDF (reference sequence). V was trimmed by 2 bases and J by 5 bases, leaving 22 bases between them. CDR3 length equals 18 residues. CDR3 sequence (DNA): TGTGCCACCAGCAGACGAAGCGGGCAGGGGGGTTCAGACAATGAGCAGTTCTTC. It codes for CATSRRSGQGGSDNEQFF. Using reference TRBV15 and TRBJ2-1 for the parts outside the CDR3, the full variable domain is DAMVIQNPRYQVTQFGKPVTLSCSQTLNHNVMYWYQQKSSQAPKLLFHYYDKDFNNEADTPDNFQSRRPNTSFCFLDIRSPGLGDTAMYLCATSRRSGQGGSDNEQFFGPGTRLTVL.

This chain links TRBV19 with TRBJ1-2; TRBD1 is a possible D gene (6 bases). Germline CDR1 LNHDA, CDR2 SQIVND (reference sequence). The length of the CDR3 is 15 residues. Trimming left V 5 bases short and J 5 bases short, with 18 bases between. The CDR3 DNA sequence: TGTGCCAGTAGTCTCCCCCTGGGGCAGGGGTATGGCTACACCTTC. It codes for CASSLPLGQGYGYTF.

The chain has TRBV5-8 and TRBJ1-6; perhaps TRBD1 as D (5 bases). Trimming left V 4 bases short and J 6 bases short, with 14 bases between. The V gene's germline CDR1 is SGHTS and CDR2 YDEGEE. The CDR3 covers 15 residues. In DNA form, the CDR3 reads TGTGCCAGCAGCCGAATCAGGGTCATTAATTCACCCCTCCACTTT. This sequence encodes CASSRIRVINSPLHF.

V usage is TRBV2 and J usage is TRBJ1-2; no clear D gene. Per the germline V gene, CDR1 is SNHLY and CDR2 is FYNNEI. This CDR3 is built from 14 residues. The V gene lost 7 bases and the J gene lost 0 bases, with 12 bases spanning the gap. Here the CDR3 reads CASTKAGTNYGYTF. In nucleotides, the CDR3 is TGTGCCAGCACTAAAGCCGGGACTAACTATGGCTACACCTTC.

The gene calls are TRBV7-3 and TRBJ1-1, with D possibly matching TRBD1 (5 bases). The CDR3 has 13 residues. Trimming removed 4 bases from V and 6 bases from J, with 12 bases in between. The germline V gene has CDR1 SGHTA and CDR2 FQGTGA. Here the CDR3 reads CASSSRRGSEAFF. In DNA, the CDR3 is TGTGCCAGCAGCTCGCGAAGGGGATCTGAAGCTTTCTTT.

The chain carries TRBV19 and TRBJ1-2; a weak D match, TRBD1 (5 bases). V lost 1 base, J lost 8 bases, and 11 bases lay in between. There are 13 residues in the CDR3. Germline-derived CDR1 and CDR2 are LNHDA and SQIVND (reference sequence). CDR3 nucleotides: TGTGCCAGTAGTATAGTTGCAGGGAAAGGCTACACCTTC. Protein sequence: CASSIVAGKGYTF.

The chain joins TRBV7-6 to TRBJ1-6, with D maybe TRBD1 (5 bases). Germline-derived CDR1 and CDR2 are SGHVS and FNYEAQ. This CDR3 spans 16 amino acids. Trimming pared 5 bases from V and 5 bases from J, leaving 16 bases between. DNA of the CDR3: TGTGCCAGCAGCCCTCTGAGGACGGACAATAATTCACCCCTCCACTTT. Amino acid sequence: CASSPLRTDNNSPLHF. Supplemented by reference TRBV7-6 and TRBJ1-6, the full variable domain reads GAGVSQSPRYKVTKRGQDVALRCDPISGHVSLYWYRQALGQGPEFLTYFNYEAQQDKSGLPNDRFSAERPEGSISTLTIQRTEQRDSAMYRCASSPLRTDNNSPLHFGNGTRLTVT.

The chain combines TRBV4-2 with TRBJ1-5; D gene ambiguous. Germline V gives CDR1 LGHNA, CDR2 YNFKEQ. The CDR3 sequence is 13 residues long. Trimming took off 0 bases at V and 5 bases at J, with 5 bases between the two ends. CDR3 nucleotide sequence: TGTGCCAGCAGCCAAGATCGGTATCAGCCCCAGCATTTT. It specifies CASSQDRYQPQHF.

The V and J genes are TRBV2 and TRBJ1-2; a weak D match, TRBD1 (5 bases). V dropped 4 bases and J dropped 7 bases, with 13 bases sitting between them. There are 13 residues in the CDR3. Germline loops: CDR1 SNHLY, CDR2 FYNNEI. The CDR3 DNA sequence: TGTGCCAGCAGTGTGCAGGGATCAGTTGGCTACACCTTC. Residues: CASSVQGSVGYTF.

The chain joins TRBV5-1 to TRBJ1-6; D unclear. The CDR3 runs 17 residues. Germline-derived CDR1 and CDR2 are SGHRS and YFSETQ. Trimming took off 2 bases at V and 0 bases at J, with 12 bases between the two ends. CDR3 protein: CASSLYGPSSYNSPLHF. As DNA, the CDR3 is TGCGCCAGCAGCTTATATGGTCCCAGCTCCTATAATTCACCCCTCCACTTT.

A few counts support this clone. V and J are TRBV1 and TRBJ1-3; TRBD1 is the table's D call, not checked against the DNA. TRBV1 is a pseudogene segment. This CDR3 region has 12 residues. The CDR3 nucleotides read TGCACCAGAGGAACAGGGGGAAACACCATATATTTT. Encoded protein: CTRGTGGNTIYF.

This chain connects TRBV28 to TRBJ1-2, with D perhaps matching TRBD1 (5 bases). The V gene lost 6 bases and the J gene lost 5 bases, with 16 bases spanning the gap. Looked up from germline, CDR1 is MDHEN and CDR2 is SYDVKM. CDR3 size: 14 residues. CDR3 protein: CASSHSDSGYGYTF. CDR3 DNA sequence: TGTGCCAGCAGCCACTCAGACAGTGGGTATGGCTACACCTTC.

The table lists this clone with a count of one. The CDR3 DNA reads as TGTGCCAGTAGTATTCCACAGGGACGAGAAGCTTTCTTT. Amino acids: CASSIPQGREAFF. This sequence joins TRBV19 and TRBJ1-1; D might be TRBD1 (6 bases). The CDR3 totals 13 residues. V was pared by 3 bases and J by 8 bases, with 13 bases between. CDR1 and CDR2 (germline): LNHDA, SQIVND (reference sequence).

The V and J genes are TRBV7-2 and TRBJ2-5, with D possibly being TRBD1 (6 bases). Trimming took off 6 bases at V and 3 bases at J, with 11 bases between the two ends. The CDR3 is 13 amino acids. Looked up from germline, CDR1 is SGHTA and CDR2 is FQGNSA. The DNA for the CDR3 is TGTGCCAGCAGACTCGGACAGAAAGAGACCCAGTACTTC. It encodes CASRLGQKETQYF.

This clone was recorded once. The DNA of the CDR3 is TGTGCCAGCAGCGCCGGGACAGGGGCCGATGGGGCCAACGTCCTGACTTTC. Translation: CASSAGTGADGANVLTF. The chain has TRBV9 and TRBJ2-6, with 10 bases that match TRBD1. CDR1 and CDR2 from the germline V gene are SGDLS and YYNGEE. Trimming removed 3 bases from V and 3 bases from J; junction bases left unmatched: 6. CDR3 size: 17 residues.

The chain uses TRBV11-2 and TRBJ1-2, with D perhaps TRBD1 (6 bases). Deletions cut 5 bases from V and 2 bases from J, with 9 bases between. Germline V CDR1 and CDR2: SGHAT, FQNNGV. The CDR3 is made up of 13 amino acids. The CDR3 loop reads CASSVDSNYGYTF. In nucleotides, the CDR3 is TGTGCCAGCAGCGTGGACAGCAACTATGGCTACACCTTC.

The chain has TRBV30 and TRBJ2-2; D is possibly TRBD2 (6 bases). The V end was cut by 1 base, the J end by 3 bases, with 9 bases between. The germline V gene encodes CDR1 GTSNPN and CDR2 SVGIG (reference sequence). This CDR3 comprises 14 residues. The CDR3 DNA reads TGTGCCTGGAGTGCGGGAGTCCACACCGGGGAGCTGTTTTTT. Protein product: CAWSAGVHTGELFF.

The chain combines TRBV19 with TRBJ2-7; D is perhaps TRBD2 (5 bases). V was pared by 10 bases and J by 7 bases, with 17 bases between. The CDR3 length is 12 residues. Germline-derived CDR1 and CDR2 are LNHDA and SQIVND (reference sequence). This CDR3 reads CATLDPLGEQYV. The CDR3, as DNA: TGTGCCACACTAGACCCCTTAGGTGAGCAGTACGTC.

The rearrangement links TRBV27 to TRBJ2-7, with D perhaps TRBD1 (6 bases). V lost 3 bases, J lost 2 bases, and 11 bases lay in between. Germline CDR1 reads MNHEY; CDR2 reads SMNVEV (reference sequence). The CDR3 consists of 14 residues. In DNA form, the CDR3 reads TGTGCCAGCAGTTTGAACAGGGACACCTACGAGCAGTACTTC. Protein sequence: CASSLNRDTYEQYF.